This T cell receptor beta chain emerged from a study of response to subunit inactivated influenza vaccine (dated by TCRdb to the late 2010s). For the study in its entirety: To follow how T cells responded to a trivalent subunit inactivated influenza vaccine, the researchers relied on deep quantitative profiling of the T cell receptor repertoire.

As to this clonotype: Its target antigen remains unknown. Base quality data are lacking; no much larger clone is found one base away.

The library was obtained by RT-PCR. The listed sequencing device is Illumina HiSeq 2500. The public reads were quality trimmed at Q25 with fastp and then assembled into clones with MiXCR by TCRdb, keeping productive beta chains. Rows are unified per CDR3 protein, each entry keeping the most common DNA and genes. For this sample there are approximately 490,000 distinct CDR3 sequences; about 7.2% appear just once. The ten largest make up 13% of the sample. Summary of the overall study and its limitations: The authors proposed that each seasonal influenza vaccination may bring in only a limited number of new T cells.

V gives up 5 bases and J gives up 10 bases, and the segment between their germline ends measures 18 bases. CDR3 length: 14 amino acids, cysteine to phenylalanine. Solely the CDR3 DNA is kept, with 42 bases framed from the first base. CDR1 SNHLY and CDR2 FYNNEI are derived from the germline V gene. The starting material was PBMCs from blood, obtained roughly 24 months after vaccination. The chain links TRBV2 with TRBJ2-1; the D gene is tentatively TRBD1 or TRBD2, each matching 5 bases. The TCR sequence derives from a man aged 50-75 years who received an inactivated influenza vaccine. Donor details come from another sample of the same person, matched by shared clones. The DNA sequence is given as TGTGCCAGCAGTAGCCGGACTGGGACCAACGAGCAGTTCTTC. This codes for CASSSRTGTNEQFF.